Sequencing of this T cell receptor (beta chain) was carried out in a study of T-cell memory formation after mild COVID-19. Study-level points and caveats: Contracting CD4+ clones lay largely in CM and EM, with CD8+ ones residing in EMRA.

In TCRdb, the 5' RACE reads were re-called with MiXCR into one record per CDR3 protein. This sample carries 110,000 or so distinct CDR3 sequences, 22% of them seen once, and the ten largest clones take approximately 41%. V shed 10 bases and J 4 bases; nucleotides not matched to a gene: 5. The CDR3 loop spans 12 amino acids. The V gene's germline CDR1 is SNHLY and CDR2 FYNNEI. This clonotype was seen a few times. The antigen remains undetermined. The receptor was isolated from a man aged 18 to 29 who had mild COVID-19 (a few samples of this study predate the infection). Cell type and time point are not known. This chain uses TRBV2 with TRBJ1-1; 8 nucleotides align to TRBD1. The source material was PBMCs or a T cell subset sorted from them (not recorded which). The CDR3 sequence: CATDRGSTEAFF. CDR3 nucleotides: TGTGCCACCGACAGGGGATCCACTGAAGCTTTCTTT.